This TCR beta chain was profiled in a study of identifying expanded T cells in peripheral blood. Findings and caveats of the study: Technical replicates showed about 1.1 changed clones; roughly two weeks 15 to 20; four weeks 19.

Measured with immunoSEQ multiplex PCR; TCRdb has only the in-frame clones, and not every one. This repertoire shows about 90,000 clones, approximately 83% found once; its top ten account for 5.6%. As concerns this clone: As yet, its antigen is unknown.

Trimming removed 9 bases from V and 1 base from J, with 12 bases in between. The CDR3 is made up of 13 amino acids. The germline gives CDR1 LNHDA, CDR2 SQIVND (reference sequence). No infections or other immune events were documented during collection. The gene calls are TRBV19 and TRBJ1-1, with a tentative D call TRBD1 (6 bases). The specimen sequenced was blood. This TCR derives from a person aged 18-69 years in good health. CDR3 coding DNA: TGTGCCAGCATACCGGGACAGAACACTGAAGCTTTCTTT. It encodes CASIPGQNTEAFF.